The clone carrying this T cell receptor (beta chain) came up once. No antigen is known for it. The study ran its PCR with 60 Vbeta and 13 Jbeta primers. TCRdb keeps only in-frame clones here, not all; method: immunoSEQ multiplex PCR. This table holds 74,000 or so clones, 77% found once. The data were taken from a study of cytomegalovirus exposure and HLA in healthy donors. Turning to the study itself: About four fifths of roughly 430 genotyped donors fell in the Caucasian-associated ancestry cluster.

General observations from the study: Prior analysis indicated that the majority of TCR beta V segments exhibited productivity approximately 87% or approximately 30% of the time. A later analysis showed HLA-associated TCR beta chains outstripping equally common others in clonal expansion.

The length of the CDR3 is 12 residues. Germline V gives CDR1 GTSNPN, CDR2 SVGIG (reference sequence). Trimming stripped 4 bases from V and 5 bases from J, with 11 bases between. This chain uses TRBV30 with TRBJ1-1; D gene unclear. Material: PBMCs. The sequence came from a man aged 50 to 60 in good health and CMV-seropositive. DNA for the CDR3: TGTGCCTGGAACGGGGTTAGGACTGAAGCTTTCTTT. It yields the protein CAWNGVRTEAFF.